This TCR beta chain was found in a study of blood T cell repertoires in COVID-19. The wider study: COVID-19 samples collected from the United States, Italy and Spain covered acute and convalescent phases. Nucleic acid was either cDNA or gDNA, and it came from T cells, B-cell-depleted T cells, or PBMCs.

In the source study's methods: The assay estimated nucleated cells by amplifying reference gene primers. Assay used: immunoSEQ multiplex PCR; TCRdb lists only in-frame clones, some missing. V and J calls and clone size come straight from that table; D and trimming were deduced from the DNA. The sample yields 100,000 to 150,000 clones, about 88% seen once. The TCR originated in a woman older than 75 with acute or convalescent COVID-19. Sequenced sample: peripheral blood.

The CDR3 DNA follows: TGTGCCAGCAGTACGACGGACAGGGGGGTCGGTGGCTACACCTTC. It specifies CASSTTDRGVGGYTF. The rearrangement uses TRBV6-5 and TRBJ1-2, with TRBD1 matching 10 bases. Germline V gene lookup returns CDR1 MNHEY and CDR2 SVGAGI. Trimming cost V 5 bases and J 7 bases; bases outside gene matches: 10. The CDR3 extends over 15 amino acids.